What follows are 19 T cell receptor beta chains derived from one specimen sequenced in a study of beta chain features in type 1 diabetes. Every bit of the isolated RNA underwent reverse transcription, so sequencing read expressed TCRB transcripts. The table came from immunoSEQ multiplex PCR; TCRdb's copy has only in-frame clones and leaves some out. The sample carries under 900,000 clones, about a sixth recorded once. The specimen was naive CD4+ T cells from blood. The receptor source for this set is a woman aged 18-29 years in good health.

The chain has TRBV27 and TRBJ2-4; 8 nucleotides agree with TRBD1. The junction had 12 bases not matched to a gene; V was cut back by 5 bases and J by 0 bases. CDR1 and CDR2 (germline): MNHEY, SMNVEV (reference sequence). The CDR3 sequence is 18 residues long. For the CDR3, the DNA is TGTGCCAGCAGTACTACAGGGGGAGCAGCAATAGCCAAAAACATTCAGTACTTC. Encoded protein: CASSTTGGAAIAKNIQYF.

There are many counts of this clone. The chain links TRBV7-9 to TRBJ1-1, with no clear D. V lost 7 bases, J lost 0 bases, and 9 bases lay in between. From germline, CDR1 is SEHNR and CDR2 FQNEAQ (reference sequence). The CDR3 is 13 amino acids. CDR3 region: CASTSRLNTEAFF. The DNA for the CDR3 is TGTGCCAGCACCTCCCGGTTGAACACTGAAGCTTTCTTT.

This chain connects TRBV6-6 to TRBJ1-2, with D unresolved. The germline V gene encodes CDR1 MNHNY and CDR2 SVGAGI (reference sequence). V was clipped by 5 bases and J by 1 base, with 8 bases between them. The CDR3 is 13 residues long. The CDR3 DNA follows: TGTGCCAGCAGTCCCAGAGTTAACTATGGCTACACCTTC. Protein product: CASSPRVNYGYTF.

This clone was picked up a small number of times. The chain couples TRBV19 to TRBJ2-3, with D perhaps assigned TRBD1 or TRBD2 (5 bases each). The CDR3 runs to 13 residues. Trimming pared 6 bases from V and 2 bases from J, leaving 9 bases between. Per the germline V gene, CDR1 is LNHDA and CDR2 is SQIVND (reference sequence). CDR3 protein: CASSPGATDTQYF. CDR3 nucleotides: TGTGCCAGTAGCCCCGGGGCCACAGATACGCAGTATTTT.

The genes are TRBV6-5 and TRBJ2-3; the D gene is possibly TRBD1 (6 bases). Trimming took 5 bases from V and 4 from J, leaving 7 bases between them. The CDR3 sequence is 12 residues long. The germline V gene encodes CDR1 MNHEY and CDR2 SVGAGI. CDR3 bases: TGTGCCAGCAGTGCAGGGGCAGATACGCAGTATTTT. Protein: CASSAGADTQYF.

This clone appeared a few times. The CDR3 loop is CASSGQPFSGANVLTF. The DNA for the CDR3 is TGTGCCAGCTCGGGACAGCCTTTCTCTGGGGCCAACGTCCTGACTTTC. The J gene is TRBJ2-6, the V gene TRBV7-2; 7 nucleotides match TRBD1. With 8 bases clipped from V and 0 bases from J, the junction kept 7 bases outside the gene matches. CDR1 is SGHTA and CDR2 is FQGNSA in the germline V gene. CDR3 size: 16 residues.

In its sample, this clone was seen a few times. J is TRBJ2-6 and V is TRBV6-5; D uncertain. CDR3 length: 13 residues. Germline CDR1 and CDR2: MNHEY and SVGAGI. V lost 5 bases, J lost 2 bases, and 4 bases lay in between. This chain's CDR3 is CASSQAGANVLTF. CDR3 nucleotide sequence: TGTGCCAGCAGTCAGGCTGGGGCCAACGTCCTGACTTTC.

The V gene is TRBV4-3, the J gene TRBJ2-2; D possibly uses TRBD1 or TRBD2 (5 bases each). Germline CDR1 LGHNA, CDR2 YSLEER. The CDR3 is 16 residues long. Trimming took off 4 bases at V and 5 bases at J, with 17 bases between the two ends. CDR3 coding DNA: TGCGCCAGCAGCCTAGAAAGGGGACGGCAGACCGGGGAGCTGTTTTTT. Its protein is CASSLERGRQTGELFF.

A few counts support this clone. The chain employs TRBV19 and TRBJ2-7, with TRBD2 as a possible D gene (6 bases). CDR1 and CDR2 (germline): LNHDA, SQIVND (reference sequence). Trimming took off 0 bases at V and 2 bases at J, with 8 bases between the two ends. CDR3 length equals 14 residues. The CDR3 spells CASSIDRLAYEQYF. CDR3 DNA: TGTGCCAGTAGTATAGATCGACTAGCCTACGAGCAGTACTTC. The whole variable domain, remainder taken from reference TRBV19 and TRBJ2-7, is DGGITQSPKYLFRKEGQNVTLSCEQNLNHDAMYWYRQDPGQGLRLIYYSQIVNDFQKGDIAEGYSVSREKKESFPLTVTSAQKNPTAFYLCASSIDRLAYEQYFGPGTRLTVT.

This chain links TRBV6-6 with TRBJ2-5, with 8 bases identical to TRBD2. The V gene's germline CDR1 is MNHNY and CDR2 SVGAGI (reference sequence). J gave up 4 bases and V 6 bases, and 4 bases lay outside the gene matches. The CDR3 has 13 residues. CDR3 sequence: CASSWSGRETQYF. The CDR3 region has the DNA TGTGCCAGCAGCTGGAGCGGGAGAGAGACCCAGTACTTC.

This chain uses TRBV2 with TRBJ2-1; tentatively, D is TRBD1 (5 bases). The CDR3 is 16 residues long. V was shortened by 4 bases and J by 5 bases, with 18 bases between the two germline ends. Germline assignment: CDR1 SNHLY and CDR2 FYNNEI. CDR3: CASSVVQGFGHNEQFF. CDR3 nucleotide sequence: TGTGCCAGCAGTGTTGTTCAGGGTTTCGGGCACAATGAGCAGTTCTTC. Complete variable domain (other parts from reference TRBV2 and TRBJ2-1): EPEVTQTPSHQVTQMGQEVILRCVPISNHLYFYWYRQILGQKVEFLVSFYNNEISEKSEIFDDQFSVERPDGSNFTLKIRSTKLEDSAMYFCASSVVQGFGHNEQFFGPGTRLTVL.

The chain uses TRBV5-1 and TRBJ2-1, with 7 bases that match TRBD1. This CDR3 contains 15 residues. The germline V gene encodes CDR1 SGHRS and CDR2 YFSETQ. After removal of 4 bases from V and 1 base from J, the junction contained 5 bases not matched to a gene. The CDR3 loop is CASSQTGQSYNEQFF. The CDR3 coding sequence is TGCGCCAGCAGCCAAACGGGACAGTCCTACAATGAGCAGTTCTTC.

This clone was recorded a few times. In nucleotides, the CDR3 is TGTGCCAGCAGTTACTCGCAGGGGGCCGGTTACGAGCAGTACTTC. Translating gives CASSYSQGAGYEQYF. The rearrangement joins TRBV6-5 to TRBJ2-7; TRBD1 matches 8 bases. The CDR3 runs 15 residues. Trimming took 0 bases from V and 4 from J; bases not matched to a gene: 5. Germline V gene sequence: CDR1 MNHEY, CDR2 SVGAGI.

V and J are TRBV7-2 and TRBJ2-5, with D possibly matching TRBD2 (5 bases). The CDR3 spans 14 residues. The germline gives CDR1 SGHTA, CDR2 FQGNSA. V was cut by 6 bases and J by 5 bases, with 16 bases left in between. CDR3 residues: CASRYRETWETQYF. For the CDR3, the DNA is TGTGCCAGCAGATACCGGGAAACGTGGGAGACCCAGTACTTC.

As regards this clone: Other nucleotide sequences from this sample produce the same CDR3. The chain couples TRBV10-3 to TRBJ1-5; no reliable D call. Trimming shortened V by 3 bases and J by 4 bases, and 7 bases separated the two germline ends. The germline V gene has CDR1 ENHRY and CDR2 SYGVKD. This CDR3 contains 13 residues. The DNA of the CDR3 is TGTGCCATCAGTGAAGTGGGGAATCAGCCCCAGCATTTT. Its translation is CAISEVGNQPQHF.

The genes are TRBV25-1 and TRBJ2-7, with 9 bases matching TRBD2. The CDR3 is 14 residues long. V shed 4 bases, J shed 3 bases, and the junction held 4 bases outside the gene matches. Per the germline V gene, CDR1 is MGHDK and CDR2 is SYGVNS. The CDR3: CASSGSGRIYEQYF. CDR3 nucleotides: TGTGCCAGCAGTGGTAGCGGGAGAATCTACGAGCAGTACTTC.

This clone turned up a few times. The V gene is TRBV11-3, the J gene TRBJ2-5; no clear D. The V gene lost 0 bases and the J gene lost 2 bases, with 19 bases spanning the gap. This CDR3 is built from 18 residues. The germline gives CDR1 SGHNT, CDR2 YENEEA. The CDR3: CASSLDFVCTVVQETQYF. CDR3 DNA sequence: TGTGCCAGCAGCTTAGACTTCGTCTGTACGGTCGTACAAGAGACCCAGTACTTC.

The J gene is TRBJ2-7, the V gene TRBV6-5; D may match TRBD1 or TRBD2 (6 bases each). Germline-derived CDR1 and CDR2 are MNHEY and SVGAGI. The CDR3 runs to 14 residues. V lost 11 bases and J 4 bases, leaving 21 bases between the germline ends. The CDR3 here is CAAGGAQGGYEQYF. Here the CDR3 DNA reads TGTGCCGCCGGGGGAGCACAGGGCGGGTACGAGCAGTACTTC.

This clone occurred a few times. The V gene is TRBV25-1, the J gene TRBJ2-5; the D is unclear. Gene TRBJ2-7 matches the end of the DNA better, so the J call may be wrong. This CDR3 has 16 residues. Looked up from germline, CDR1 is MGHDK and CDR2 is SYGVNS. Written as DNA, the CDR3 is TGTGCCAGCAGTGAATCCGGACGTCGTACCGCCCTCGAGCAGTACTTC. Protein sequence: CASSESGRRTALEQYF.